The 4 T cell receptor beta chains listed next were all sequenced from one sample in a study of T cells expressing NK-cell markers. With the 5' RACE reads reprocessed, TCRdb shows one record per CDR3 protein and no DNA. Its listing shows about 190,000 distinct CDR3 sequences. Sequencing was performed on blood T cells: a sorted CD56 or NKG2C T cell subset, CD4+ or CD8+ T cells, or bulk PBMC T cells (not recorded which). The receptors were gathered from a man aged 18-70 years in good health.

The genes are TRBV4-2 and TRBJ2-3; TCRdb proposes TRBD2, but this gene call is untestable without DNA. The CDR3 length is 18 residues. Germline V CDR1 and CDR2: LGHNA, YNFKEQ. The CDR3 is CASSQDLGGALSTDTQYF.

The chain employs TRBV12-3 or TRBV12-4 and TRBJ2-7; the TCRdb call, TRBD2, lacks DNA for checking. CDR3 size: 15 residues. Here the CDR3 reads CASSSPGRDPYEQYF.

CDR3 sequence: CASSEYWAGTEAFF. This sequence joins TRBV25-1 and TRBJ1-1. Germline assignment: CDR1 MGHDK and CDR2 SYGVNS. The CDR3 is 14 amino acids.

The rearrangement uses TRBV5-6 and TRBJ2-3; the TCRdb call, TRBD2, lacks DNA for checking. CDR1 and CDR2 from the germline V gene are SGHDT and YYEEEE. The CDR3 has 16 amino acids. The CDR3 region is CASSLSEGASTDTQYF.